The entry that follows covers one T cell receptor beta chain sequence. CDR3 length: 15 residues. Germline V lookup: CDR1 SGHVS, CDR2 FQNEAQ. V was trimmed by 5 bases and J by 4 bases, leaving 17 bases between them. In the source study's methods: From reference gene primer amplification, estimates of nucleated cell counts were derived. Clones were read by immunoSEQ multiplex PCR, and TCRdb kept only the in-frame ones, dropping some. V, J and clone size derive from that table, while D and trimming were established from the DNA sequence. The table includes some 160,000 clones, more than 80% detected once. The data are from a study of blood T cell repertoires in COVID-19. Study-wide background: Donors in the United States, Italy and Spain gave samples during acute or convalescent COVID-19. In each case, the material was cDNA or gDNA derived from T cells, B-cell-depleted T cells, or PBMCs.

The sequence came from a man between 60 and 70 years old with acute or convalescent COVID-19. J is TRBJ2-5 and V is TRBV7-8; D not resolved. The sample was peripheral blood. The CDR3 reads CASSPLGRSVETQYF. For the CDR3, the DNA is TGTGCCAGCAGCCCCCTCGGTCGGAGCGTAGAGACCCAGTACTTC.